These 17 T cell receptor beta chains originate from one sample sequenced in a study of post-analysis software for immune sequencing data. General study points: In patients, TRBV5-6, TRBV5-1 and TRBV20-1 belonged to five TRBV segments found more frequently than in controls.

Presence of unique molecular identifiers characterized the TCR beta cDNA libraries. TCRdb fed the PCR reads into MiXCR, producing one record per CDR3 protein. The sample consists of 450,000 or so distinct CDR3 sequences, around 40% of them appearing once. Antigens for these TCRs are unknown. The sequenced sample was blood. The receptors derive from a girl between 5 and 17 years old with multiple sclerosis.

The chain employs TRBV29-1 and TRBJ2-5; D is perhaps TRBD2 (6 bases). The germline V and J ends were trimmed by 0 bases and 4 bases, with 12 bases remaining between them. The CDR3 consists of 14 residues. Looked up from germline, CDR1 is SQVTM and CDR2 is ANQGSEA. The CDR3 sequence: CSVEDHKGGETQYF. The CDR3 DNA follows: TGCAGCGTTGAAGATCATAAGGGAGGAGAGACCCAGTACTTC.

The chain employs TRBV3-1 and TRBJ2-7, with D perhaps TRBD2 (6 bases). Trimming cost V 1 base and J 4 bases, with 23 bases left between them. From germline, CDR1 is LGHDT and CDR2 YNNKEL (reference sequence). The CDR3 length is 18 residues. The CDR3 here is CASSQGEEGSRLTYEQYF. The CDR3 region has the DNA TGTGCCAGCAGCCAAGGTGAGGAGGGGAGTCGGCTAACATACGAGCAGTACTTC.

V gene TRBV5-1 combines with J gene TRBJ1-5; a weak D match, TRBD1 (6 bases). The CDR3 totals 14 residues. V lost 0 bases and J 10 bases, leaving 14 bases between the germline ends. Germline V lookup: CDR1 SGHRS, CDR2 YFSETQ. Written as DNA, the CDR3 is TGCGCCAGCAGCTTGGCGGGGGGACAAGATCCCCAGCATTTT. Its protein is CASSLAGGQDPQHF. The entire variable domain, with the rest obtained from reference TRBV5-1 and TRBJ1-5, is as follows: KAGVTQTPRYLIKTRGQQVTLSCSPISGHRSVSWYQQTPGQGLQFLFEYFSETQRNKGNFPGRFSGRQFSNSRSEMNVSTLELGDSALYLCASSLAGGQDPQHFGDGTRLSIL.

The chain couples TRBV4-1 to TRBJ2-3; D is uncertain. V was cut by 0 bases and J by 4 bases, with 8 bases left in between. CDR1 is MGHRA, CDR2 YSYEKL, per germline. The CDR3 covers 14 residues. The CDR3 here is CASSQDQSPDTQYF. The CDR3 DNA is TGCGCCAGCAGCCAAGATCAGAGTCCAGATACGCAGTATTTT.

The gene calls are TRBV7-2 and TRBJ1-4, with 8 bases identical to TRBD1. Germline V lookup: CDR1 SGHTA, CDR2 FQGNSA. This CDR3 region has 15 residues. V shed 3 bases and J 7 bases; nucleotides not matched to a gene: 7. This CDR3 is CASSFRGRLGEKLFF. Written as DNA, the CDR3 is TGTGCCAGCAGCTTCAGGGGGCGACTAGGTGAAAAACTGTTTTTT. The full variable domain, rest sourced from reference TRBV7-2 and TRBJ1-4, is GAGVSQSPSNKVTEKGKDVELRCDPISGHTALYWYRQSLGQGLEFLIYFQGNSAPDKSGLPSDRFSAERTGGSVSTLTIQRTQQEDSAVYLCASSFRGRLGEKLFFGSGTQLSVL.

The chain carries TRBV24-1 and TRBJ2-3, with 8 bases that match TRBD1. V lost 4 bases and J lost 2; bases outside the gene matches: 7. Germline-derived CDR1 and CDR2 are KGHDR and SFDVKD. There are 16 residues in the CDR3. The CDR3 coding sequence is TGTGCCACCAGTGACGGCAGGGGGCTCAACACAGATACGCAGTATTTT. This encodes CATSDGRGLNTDTQYF.

The CDR3 protein is CASSLAKRSSSYEQYF. The DNA for the CDR3 is TGTGCCAGCAGCTTAGCTAAGCGTTCAAGCTCCTACGAGCAGTACTTC. The genes are TRBV7-2 and TRBJ2-7; unclear D gene. This CDR3 is 16 amino acids long. V lost 0 bases, J lost 0 bases, and 12 bases lay in between. CDR1 is SGHTA, CDR2 FQGNSA, per germline.

The table lists this clonotype with a few counts. This chain uses TRBV7-2 with TRBJ2-3; no clear D gene. The CDR3 is 15 amino acids. V lost 1 base and J lost 0, with 8 bases in between. CDR1 and CDR2 from the germline V gene are SGHTA and FQGNSA. The CDR3 region has the DNA TGTGCCAGCAGCTTAGGTGCTAGGAGCACAGATACGCAGTATTTT. Translated: CASSLGARSTDTQYF. Variable domain in full (rest from reference TRBV7-2 and TRBJ2-3): GAGVSQSPSNKVTEKGKDVELRCDPISGHTALYWYRQSLGQGLEFLIYFQGNSAPDKSGLPSDRFSAERTGGSVSTLTIQRTQQEDSAVYLCASSLGARSTDTQYFGPGTRLTVL.

The chain has TRBV28 and TRBJ2-4; 14 bases agree with TRBD2. The assigned J gene may be wrong: the sequence end matches TRBJ2-5 better. The CDR3 is 17 amino acids. Germline loops: CDR1 MDHEN, CDR2 SYDVKM. The CDR3 DNA reads TGTGCCAGCAGCGGGGGGACTAGCGGGAGAGTGGCAGAGACCCAGTACTTC. Translating gives CASSGGTSGRVAETQYF.

To note about this clonotype: A junction boundary mismatches the germline segment, possibly from a read error. This chain joins TRBV4-2 and TRBJ2-1; 14 bases match TRBD2. CDR3 size: 18 residues. CDR1 and CDR2 from the germline V gene are LGHNA and YNFKEQ. CDR3 DNA sequence: TGTGCCAGCAGCCCCCAATTGGGGGGACTAGCGGGAGCCGGTGAGCAGGTCTTC. Amino acid sequence: CASSPQLGGLAGAGEQVF.

V gene TRBV12-3 or TRBV12-4 combines with J gene TRBJ1-1; D perhaps matches TRBD1 (6 bases). This CDR3 has 15 residues. V was trimmed by 8 bases and J by 2 bases, leaving 18 bases between them. The CDR3 spells CASPPPGAYNTEAFF. DNA for the CDR3: TGTGCCAGCCCTCCCCCAGGGGCATACAACACTGAAGCTTTCTTT.

The V and J genes are TRBV7-3 and TRBJ2-3, with D possibly matching TRBD2 (7 bases). V was pared by 4 bases and J by 5 bases, with 16 bases between. This CDR3 is built from 15 residues. Germline V CDR1 and CDR2: SGHTA, FQGTGA. The CDR3 reads CASSSGGGRGDTQYF. In nucleotides, the CDR3 is TGTGCCAGCAGCTCCGGAGGGGGGAGGGGAGATACGCAGTATTTT.

This clonotype was seen only a few times. V usage is TRBV6-6 and J usage is TRBJ2-1, with TRBD2 matching over 9 bases. The CDR3 sequence is 14 residues long. CDR1 is MNHNY and CDR2 is SVGAGI in the germline V gene (reference sequence). The V gene end was trimmed by 3 bases and the J gene end by 12 bases; junction bases not matched to a gene: 9. The CDR3 here is CASSYGTSTQGQFF. The CDR3 DNA reads as TGTGCCAGCAGTTATGGGACTAGCACCCAAGGGCAGTTCTTC.

This clonotype was detected only once. The gene calls are TRBV7-2 and TRBJ2-7; D is undetermined. The J call may not be correct, given that the DNA end is closer to TRBJ2-5. The CDR3 covers 13 residues. In germline, CDR1 is SGHTA, CDR2 FQGNSA. In DNA form, the CDR3 reads TGTGCCAGCAGCTTAGTAATTGCGGAGACCCAGTACTTC. Amino acid sequence: CASSLVIAETQYF.

The chain uses TRBV7-2 and TRBJ2-3; TRBD2 aligns across 11 bases. J gave up 4 bases and V 5 bases, and 11 bases lay outside the gene matches. The CDR3 runs 17 residues. CDR1 and CDR2 from the germline V gene are SGHTA and FQGNSA. CDR3: CASSTPTSGSWSDTQYF. CDR3 DNA sequence: TGTGCCAGCAGCACCCCAACTAGCGGGAGTTGGTCAGATACGCAGTATTTT.

This clonotype occurred a few times. V and J are TRBV20-1 and TRBJ2-5, with TRBD1 as a possible D gene (5 bases). Trimming removed 0 bases at V and 1 base at J, with 9 bases between. Germline loops: CDR1 DFQATT, CDR2 SNEGSKA (reference sequence). This CDR3 is 14 amino acids long. The CDR3 is CSAREWQGQETQYF. CDR3 nucleotides: TGCAGTGCTAGAGAATGGCAGGGCCAAGAGACCCAGTACTTC.

The chain employs TRBV5-1 and TRBJ1-2, with D perhaps matching TRBD1 (5 bases). This CDR3 is built from 14 residues. CDR1 is SGHRS and CDR2 is YFSETQ in the germline V gene. V lost 3 bases and J lost 4, with 13 bases in between. The CDR3 coding sequence is TGCGCCAGCAGCTGGACAACGAGCTCCTATGGCTACACCTTC. This encodes CASSWTTSSYGYTF.